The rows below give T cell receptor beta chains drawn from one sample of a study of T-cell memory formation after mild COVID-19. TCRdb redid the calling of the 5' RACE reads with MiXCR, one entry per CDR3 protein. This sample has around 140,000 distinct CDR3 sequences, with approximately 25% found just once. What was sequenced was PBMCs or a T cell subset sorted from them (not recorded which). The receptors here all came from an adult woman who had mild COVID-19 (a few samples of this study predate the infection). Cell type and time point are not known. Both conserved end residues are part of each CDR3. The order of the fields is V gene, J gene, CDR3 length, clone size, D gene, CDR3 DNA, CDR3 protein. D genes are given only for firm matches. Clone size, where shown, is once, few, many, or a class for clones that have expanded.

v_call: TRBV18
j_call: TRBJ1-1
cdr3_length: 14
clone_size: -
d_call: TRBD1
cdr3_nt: TGTGCCAGCTCCTACGACCTGGGACAGACTGACATAGTCTTT
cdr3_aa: CASSYDLGQTDIVF

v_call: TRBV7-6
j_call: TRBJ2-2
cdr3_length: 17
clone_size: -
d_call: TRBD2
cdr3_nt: TGTGCCAGCAGCTTCTTGTCGGCGCGGGGGGGCCCCGGGGAGCTGTTTTTT
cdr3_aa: CASSFLSARGGPGELFF

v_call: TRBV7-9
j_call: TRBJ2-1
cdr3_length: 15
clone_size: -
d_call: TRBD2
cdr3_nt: TGTGCCAGCAGCTCAGGGACTAGCGGGGGCAATGAGCAGTTCTTC
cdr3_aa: CASSSGTSGGNEQFF

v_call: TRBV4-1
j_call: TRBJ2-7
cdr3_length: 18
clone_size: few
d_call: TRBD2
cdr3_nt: TGCGCCAGCAGCCAAGACATAGGGCCGACTAGCGGGGGTTCCGAGCAGTACTTC
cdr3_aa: CASSQDIGPTSGGSEQYF

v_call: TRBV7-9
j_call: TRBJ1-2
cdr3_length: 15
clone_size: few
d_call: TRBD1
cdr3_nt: TGTGCCAGCAGCTTAGCTGACAGGGATAACTATGGCTACACCTTC
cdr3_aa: CASSLADRDNYGYTF

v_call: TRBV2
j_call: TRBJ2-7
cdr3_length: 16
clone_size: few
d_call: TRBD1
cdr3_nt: TGTGCCAGCAGTGGCTACGGGGACAGGGGGACATACGAGCAGTACTTC
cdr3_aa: CASSGYGDRGTYEQYF

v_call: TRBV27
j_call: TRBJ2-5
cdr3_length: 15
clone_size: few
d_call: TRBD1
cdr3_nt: TGTGCCAGCAGAGGGGCAGGGGGTAGCTTGGAGACCCAGTACTTC
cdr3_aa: CASRGAGGSLETQYF

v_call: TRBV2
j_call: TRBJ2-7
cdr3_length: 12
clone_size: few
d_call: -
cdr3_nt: TGTGCCAGCAGTGCGAGAGCCTACGAGCAGTACTTC
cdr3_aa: CASSARAYEQYF

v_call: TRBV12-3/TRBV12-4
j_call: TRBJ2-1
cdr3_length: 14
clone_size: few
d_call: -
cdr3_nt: TGTGCCAGCAGTTCCTGGACAGATTACAATGAGCAGTTCTTC
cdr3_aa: CASSSWTDYNEQFF

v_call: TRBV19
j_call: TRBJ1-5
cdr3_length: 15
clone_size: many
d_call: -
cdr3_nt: TGTGCCAGTAGGAATATAAGGGATAGCAATCAGCCCCAGCATTTT
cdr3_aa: CASRNIRDSNQPQHF

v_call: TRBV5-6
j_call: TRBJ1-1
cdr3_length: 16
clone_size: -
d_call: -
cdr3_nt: TGTGCCAGCAGCTTATTCCCTGGGACATTGAACACTGAAGCTTTCTTT
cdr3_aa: CASSLFPGTLNTEAFF

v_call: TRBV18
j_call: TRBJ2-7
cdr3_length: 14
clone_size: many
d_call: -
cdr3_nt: TGTGCCACCCCTCGGTCCCCAGGGGACTACGAGCAGTACTTC
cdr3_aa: CATPRSPGDYEQYF

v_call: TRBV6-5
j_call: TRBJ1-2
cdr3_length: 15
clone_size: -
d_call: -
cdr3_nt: TGTGCCAGCAGCCCTATCATCGAGGCAAACTATGGCTACACCTTC
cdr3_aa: CASSPIIEANYGYTF

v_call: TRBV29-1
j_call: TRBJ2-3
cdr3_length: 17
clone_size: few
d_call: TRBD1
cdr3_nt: TGCAGCGTTGACGGCGAGGTCCCGGGACAGGGGCCGGATACGCAGTATTTT
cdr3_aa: CSVDGEVPGQGPDTQYF

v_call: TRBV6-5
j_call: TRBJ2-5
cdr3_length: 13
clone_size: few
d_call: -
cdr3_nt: TGTGCCAGCAACAGGGTAGGGGAAGAGACCCAGTACTTC
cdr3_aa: CASNRVGEETQYF

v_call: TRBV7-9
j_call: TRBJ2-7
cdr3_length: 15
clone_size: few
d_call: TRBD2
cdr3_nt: TGTGCCAGCAGCCAACTAGCGGTGAGCTCCTACGAGCAGTACTTC
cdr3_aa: CASSQLAVSSYEQYF

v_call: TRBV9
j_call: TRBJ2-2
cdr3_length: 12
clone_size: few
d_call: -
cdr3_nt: TGTGCCAGCAGCGTAGCAGACGGGGAGCTGTTTTTT
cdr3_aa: CASSVADGELFF

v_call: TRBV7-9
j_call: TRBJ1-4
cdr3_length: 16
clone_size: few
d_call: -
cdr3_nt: TGTGCCAGCAGCTTAGACCCGGCAGGACATAATGAAAAACTGTTTTTT
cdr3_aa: CASSLDPAGHNEKLFF

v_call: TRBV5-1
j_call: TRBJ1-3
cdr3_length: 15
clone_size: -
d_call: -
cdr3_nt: TGCGCCAGCAGCCCAATATGGGATTCTGGAAACACCATATATTTT
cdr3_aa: CASSPIWDSGNTIYF

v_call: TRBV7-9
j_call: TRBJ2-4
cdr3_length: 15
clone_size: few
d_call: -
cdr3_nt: TGTGCCAGCAGCTTAGTCGCGGCGGAGAGCTACATTCAGTACTTC
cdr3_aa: CASSLVAAESYIQYF

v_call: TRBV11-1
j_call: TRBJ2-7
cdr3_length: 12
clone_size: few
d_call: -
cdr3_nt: TGTGCCAGCAGCTCACCCCCCCTCGAGCAGTACTTC
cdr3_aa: CASSSPPLEQYF

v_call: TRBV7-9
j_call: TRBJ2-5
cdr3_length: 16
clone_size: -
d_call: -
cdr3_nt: TGTGCCAGCAGCTTATGGGCAGGGGAGTTCCAAGAGACCCAGTACTTC
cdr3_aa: CASSLWAGEFQETQYF

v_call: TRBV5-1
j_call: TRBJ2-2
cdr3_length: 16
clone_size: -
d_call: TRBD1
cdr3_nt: TGCGCCAGCAGCTTGGCCCCACAGGGGAAGACCGGGGAGCTGTTTTTT
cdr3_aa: CASSLAPQGKTGELFF

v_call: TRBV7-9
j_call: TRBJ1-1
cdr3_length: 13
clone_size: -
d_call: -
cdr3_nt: TGTGCCAGCAGGGGACATATGAACACTGAAGCTTTCTTT
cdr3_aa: CASRGHMNTEAFF

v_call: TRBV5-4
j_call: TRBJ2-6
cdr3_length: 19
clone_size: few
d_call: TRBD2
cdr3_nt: TGTGCCAGCAGCTGGGGAGGGGAACTGAGGAGCTCTGGGGCCAACGTCCTGACTTTC
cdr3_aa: CASSWGGELRSSGANVLTF

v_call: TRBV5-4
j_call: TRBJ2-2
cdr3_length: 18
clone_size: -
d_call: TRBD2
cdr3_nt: TGTGCCAGCAGCTTGGAAGGGACTAGCGGGACACCCACCGGGGAGCTGTTTTTT
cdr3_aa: CASSLEGTSGTPTGELFF

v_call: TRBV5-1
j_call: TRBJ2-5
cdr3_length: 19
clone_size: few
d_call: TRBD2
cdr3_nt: TGCGCCAGCAGCTTAGGACTAGCGGGAGAGTCCCCCTTCGCGGAGACCCAGTACTTC
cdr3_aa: CASSLGLAGESPFAETQYF

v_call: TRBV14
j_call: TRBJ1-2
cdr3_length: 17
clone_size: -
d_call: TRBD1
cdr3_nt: TGTGCCAGCAGCCGACGACAGGGGGGGTATACCGGCGATGGCTACACCTTC
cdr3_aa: CASSRRQGGYTGDGYTF

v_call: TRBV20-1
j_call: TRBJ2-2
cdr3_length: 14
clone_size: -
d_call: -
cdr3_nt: TGCAGTGCTAGAGTGGACAAGGAAGGCGGGGAGCTGTTTTTT
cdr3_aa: CSARVDKEGGELFF

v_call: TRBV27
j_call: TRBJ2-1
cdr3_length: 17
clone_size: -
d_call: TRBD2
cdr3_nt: TGTGCCAGCAGTTTAGAGGCTAGCGGGAGGGCCTTCGATGAGCAGTTCTTC
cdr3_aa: CASSLEASGRAFDEQFF

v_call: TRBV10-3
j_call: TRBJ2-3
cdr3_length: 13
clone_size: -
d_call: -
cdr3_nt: TGTGCCATCAGTGAGTCCCCGGGAGAGACGCAGTATTTT
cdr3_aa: CAISESPGETQYF

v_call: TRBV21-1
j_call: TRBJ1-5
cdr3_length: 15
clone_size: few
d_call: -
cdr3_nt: TGTGCCAGCAGCGGGGGGGCGCGAGGCAATCAGCCCCAGCATTTT
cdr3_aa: CASSGGARGNQPQHF

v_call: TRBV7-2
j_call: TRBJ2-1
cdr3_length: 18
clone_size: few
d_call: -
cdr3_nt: TGTGCCAGCAGCTTGGGGACAAGCCTACCGAGCTCCTACAATGAGCAGTTCTTC
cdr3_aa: CASSLGTSLPSSYNEQFF

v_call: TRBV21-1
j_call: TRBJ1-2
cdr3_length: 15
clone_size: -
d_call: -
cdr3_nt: TGTGCCAGCAGCAAAGTACAGAGGGCTGTCGATGGCTACACCTTC
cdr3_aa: CASSKVQRAVDGYTF

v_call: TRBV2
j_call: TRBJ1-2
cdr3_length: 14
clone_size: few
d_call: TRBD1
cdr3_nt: TGTGCCAGCACAAAAACGGACAGGGGGTATGGCTACACCTTC
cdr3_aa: CASTKTDRGYGYTF

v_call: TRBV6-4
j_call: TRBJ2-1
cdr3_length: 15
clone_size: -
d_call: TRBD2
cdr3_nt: TGTGCCAGCAGTGAATTAGCGGGAGTTTACAATGAGCAGTTCTTC
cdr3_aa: CASSELAGVYNEQFF

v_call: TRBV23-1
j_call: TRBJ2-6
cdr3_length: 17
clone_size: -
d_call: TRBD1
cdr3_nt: TGCGCCAGCAGTCATGGGACAGGGGTTACCGGGGCCAACGTCCTGACTTTC
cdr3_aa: CASSHGTGVTGANVLTF

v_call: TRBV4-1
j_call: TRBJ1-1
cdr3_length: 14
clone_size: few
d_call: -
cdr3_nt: TGCGCCAGCAGTCCAATGACTTTGAACACTGAAGCTTTCTTT
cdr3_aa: CASSPMTLNTEAFF

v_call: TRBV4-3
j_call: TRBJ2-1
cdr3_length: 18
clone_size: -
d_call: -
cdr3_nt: TGCGCCAGCAGCCAAGAGGGGCAGGCAGGGGTCTCCTACAATGAGCAGTTCTTC
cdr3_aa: CASSQEGQAGVSYNEQFF

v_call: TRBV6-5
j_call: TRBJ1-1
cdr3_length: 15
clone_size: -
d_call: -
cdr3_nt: TGTGCCAGCAGACCCTATCAGGGTGGGCACACTGAAGCTTTCTTT
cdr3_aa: CASRPYQGGHTEAFF

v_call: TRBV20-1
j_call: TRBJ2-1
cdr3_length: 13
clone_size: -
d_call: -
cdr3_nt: TGCAGTGCTACCCCACTAGTAAACCGGGAGCAGTTCTTC
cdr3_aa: CSATPLVNREQFF

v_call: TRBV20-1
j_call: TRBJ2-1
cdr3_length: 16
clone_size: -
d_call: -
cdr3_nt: TGCAGTGCTAGAGGAGGTATCGGCGGGGACTACAATGAGCAGTTCTTC
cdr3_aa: CSARGGIGGDYNEQFF

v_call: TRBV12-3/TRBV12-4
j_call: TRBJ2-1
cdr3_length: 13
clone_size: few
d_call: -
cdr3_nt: TGTGCCAGCAGTTTTCTAGGCGTCAATGAGCAGTTCTTC
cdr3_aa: CASSFLGVNEQFF

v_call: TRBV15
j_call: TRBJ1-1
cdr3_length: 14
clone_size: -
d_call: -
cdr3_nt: TGTGCCACCAGCCCGAGGCAGGGTAACACTGAAGCTTTCTTT
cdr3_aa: CATSPRQGNTEAFF

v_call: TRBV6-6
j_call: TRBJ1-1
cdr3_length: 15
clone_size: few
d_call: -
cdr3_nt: TGTGCCAGCAGTCAACCAGGGGACCTGAACACTGAAGCTTTCTTT
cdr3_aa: CASSQPGDLNTEAFF

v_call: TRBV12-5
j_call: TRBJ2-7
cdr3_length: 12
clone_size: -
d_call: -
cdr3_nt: TGTGCTAGTGCCGAGGGTGTCTACGAGCAGTACTTC
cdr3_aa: CASAEGVYEQYF

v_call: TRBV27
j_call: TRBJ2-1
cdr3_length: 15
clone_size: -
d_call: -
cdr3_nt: TGTGCCAGCGCCCCTCTCCAGGGTGCAAACAATGAGCAGTTCTTC
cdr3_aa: CASAPLQGANNEQFF

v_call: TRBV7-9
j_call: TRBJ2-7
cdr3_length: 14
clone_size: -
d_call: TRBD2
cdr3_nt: TGTGCCAGCAGCTCAACTAGCGGGACCCACGAGCAGTACTTC
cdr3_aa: CASSSTSGTHEQYF

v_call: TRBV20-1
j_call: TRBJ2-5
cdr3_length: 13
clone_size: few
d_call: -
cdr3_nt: TGCAGTGCTAGCGGGGGACTCCAAGAGACCCAGTACTTC
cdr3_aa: CSASGGLQETQYF

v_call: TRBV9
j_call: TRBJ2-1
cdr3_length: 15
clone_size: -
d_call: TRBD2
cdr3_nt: TGTGCCAGCAGCGTTAGCGGGAGTACCTACAATGAGCAGTTCTTC
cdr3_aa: CASSVSGSTYNEQFF

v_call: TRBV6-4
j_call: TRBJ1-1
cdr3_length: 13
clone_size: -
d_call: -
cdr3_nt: TGTGCCAGCAGTGAAGGGCCCCCTTGGGAAGCTTTCTTT
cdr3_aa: CASSEGPPWEAFF

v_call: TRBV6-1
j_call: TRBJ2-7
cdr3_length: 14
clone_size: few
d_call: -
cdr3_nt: TGTGCCAGCAGTGTACTAGAGGGGGGCCACGAGCAGTACTTC
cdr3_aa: CASSVLEGGHEQYF

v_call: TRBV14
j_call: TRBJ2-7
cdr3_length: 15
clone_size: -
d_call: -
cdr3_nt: TGTGCCAGCAGCCAAGGGCCAGGGAGCTCCTACGAGCAGTACTTC
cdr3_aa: CASSQGPGSSYEQYF

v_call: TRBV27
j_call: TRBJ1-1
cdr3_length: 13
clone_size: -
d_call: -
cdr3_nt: TGTGCCAGCAGTACAGGGTTCTTCACTGAAGCTTTCTTT
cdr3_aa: CASSTGFFTEAFF